Shown below are 10 T cell receptor beta chains from a single sample sequenced in a study of blood T cell repertoires in COVID-19. Assay: immunoSEQ multiplex PCR; the TCRdb copy retains only in-frame clones and omits some. This table has about 40,000 clones, roughly nine tenths appearing once. Sequencing used peripheral blood. These receptors came from an elderly woman with active COVID-19.

The chain couples TRBV3-1 (or the pseudogene TRBV3-2) to TRBJ2-2; possibly TRBD2 for D (5 bases). This CDR3 spans 16 amino acids. Germline V lookup: CDR1 LGHDT, CDR2 YNNKEL (reference sequence). V was clipped by 6 bases and J by 4 bases, with 18 bases between them. The CDR3 is CASSQTLGIVTGELFF. The DNA of the CDR3 is TGTGCCAGCAGTCAAACCCTCGGGATAGTCACCGGGGAGCTGTTTTTT.

V usage is TRBV6-5 and J usage is TRBJ1-6; 8 bases align to TRBD1. J gave up 8 bases and V 2 bases, and 5 bases lay outside the gene matches. The germline gives CDR1 MNHEY, CDR2 SVGAGI. The CDR3 has 15 amino acids. The CDR3 protein is CASSYGDRGDSPLHF. The CDR3 bases are TGTGCCAGCAGTTACGGAGACAGGGGAGATTCACCCCTCCACTTT.

The table lists this clone with a count of one. The rearrangement joins TRBV4-1 to TRBJ2-7; 8 positions agree with TRBD1. The junction had 6 bases not matched to a gene; V was cut back by 4 bases and J by 4 bases. This CDR3 has 14 amino acids. CDR1 is MGHRA and CDR2 is YSYEKL in the germline V gene. CDR3 loop: CASSPGQGGYEQYF. As DNA, the CDR3 is TGCGCCAGCAGCCCCGGACAGGGTGGATACGAGCAGTACTTC.

This clone was counted a single time. The chain joins TRBV28 to TRBJ1-2; no firm D call. V lost 2 bases and J lost 3, with 7 bases in between. Germline CDR1 and CDR2: MDHEN and SYDVKM. This CDR3 is 13 amino acids long. The CDR3 region is CASSLEADYGYTF. The CDR3 coding sequence is TGTGCCAGCAGTTTAGAGGCAGACTATGGCTACACCTTC.

The V and J genes are TRBV28 and TRBJ2-5; 9 nucleotides agree with TRBD2. The germline V gene encodes CDR1 MDHEN and CDR2 SYDVKM. CDR3 size: 14 residues. The V and J ends lost 6 bases and 1 base, in that order; junction bases with no gene match: 3. The CDR3 coding sequence is TGTGCCAGCAGGCCGGGACTAGCCCAAGAGACCCAGTACTTC. Amino acid sequence: CASRPGLAQETQYF.

J is TRBJ1-5 and V is TRBV28; a weak D match, TRBD1 (5 bases). The CDR3 runs 14 residues. Germline loops: CDR1 MDHEN, CDR2 SYDVKM. V lost 3 bases and J lost 7, with 13 bases in between. The CDR3 region is CASSLENRPQPQHF. As DNA, the CDR3 is TGTGCCAGCAGTTTGGAGAACAGGCCCCAGCCCCAGCATTTT.

The gene calls are TRBV6-6 and TRBJ2-2, with D uncertain. V dropped 2 bases and J dropped 7 bases, with 14 bases sitting between them. Germline lookup yields CDR1 MNHNY and CDR2 SVGAGI (reference sequence). The CDR3 contains 15 residues. CDR3 region: CASSYILRSGGELFF. DNA for the CDR3: TGTGCCAGCAGTTACATCTTGCGGTCGGGCGGGGAGCTGTTTTTT.

The genes are TRBV11-2 and TRBJ1-5, with D unresolved. Trimming pared 1 base from V and 5 bases from J, leaving 9 bases between. Per germline, CDR1 SGHAT and CDR2 FQNNGV. The CDR3 has 14 residues. Here the CDR3 reads CASSLGAAYQPQHF. The CDR3 nucleotides are TGTGCCAGCAGCTTAGGGGCAGCTTATCAGCCCCAGCATTTT.

The chain joins TRBV19 to TRBJ1-2; tentative D call: TRBD1 (6 bases). V was cut by 2 bases and J by 2 bases, with 9 bases left in between. The germline CDR1 and CDR2 sequences are LNHDA and SQIVND (reference sequence). This CDR3 has 14 amino acids. CDR3 in amino acids: CASSIQTGNYGYTF. CDR3 coding DNA: TGTGCCAGTAGTATACAGACAGGAAACTATGGCTACACCTTC.

Only a few counts were recorded for this clone. This chain joins TRBV18 and TRBJ2-7, with unresolved D. The CDR3 totals 15 residues. Germline CDR1 KGHSH, CDR2 LQKENI. Trimming pared 0 bases from V and 0 bases from J, leaving 9 bases between. The CDR3 region is CASSPPGSYSYEQYF. Written as DNA, the CDR3 is TGTGCCAGCTCACCACCGGGCAGCTACTCCTACGAGCAGTACTTC. The full variable domain, its missing parts supplied by reference TRBV18 and TRBJ2-7, is NAGVMQNPRHLVRRRGQEARLRCSPMKGHSHVYWYRQLPEEGLKFMVYLQKENIIDESGMPKERFSAEFPKEGPSILRIQQVVRGDSAAYFCASSPPGSYSYEQYFGPGTRLTVT.